The 31 T cell receptor beta chains presented below share a single source sample, sequenced in a study of blood T cells in healthy people across ages. Primed by a sample-barcoded 5' primer and a J-beta primer mix, a second PCR proceeded for 7 to 11 cycles. TCRdb re-derived calls from the 5' RACE reads in MiXCR, one entry per CDR3 protein. The sample lists about 1,400,000 distinct CDR3 sequences, 59% occurring once. Sequencing used blood. These receptors all stem from a man aged 18-30 years in good health.

The sample holds one count of this clonotype. J is TRBJ1-1 and V is TRBV5-1; D is possibly TRBD1 (5 bases). Trimming cost V 7 bases and J 4 bases, with 17 bases left between them. Germline V gives CDR1 SGHRS, CDR2 YFSETQ. CDR3 length: 14 amino acids. CDR3 protein: CASPQAGLITEAFF. The CDR3 nucleotides are TGCGCCAGCCCCCAGGCGGGGCTTATCACTGAAGCTTTCTTT. Looking up the rest from reference TRBV5-1 and TRBJ1-1 gives the full variable domain: KAGVTQTPRYLIKTRGQQVTLSCSPISGHRSVSWYQQTPGQGLQFLFEYFSETQRNKGNFPGRFSGRQFSNSRSEMNVSTLELGDSALYLCASPQAGLITEAFFGQGTRLTVV.

This clonotype was observed once. V is TRBV20-1 and J is TRBJ1-2; D possibly corresponds to TRBD1 (5 bases). The CDR3 covers 13 residues. Germline loops: CDR1 DFQATT, CDR2 SNEGSKA (reference sequence). Trimming took off 4 bases at V and 5 bases at J, with 14 bases between the two ends. The chain's CDR3 is CSANAASGYGYTF. DNA of the CDR3: TGCAGTGCTAATGCTGCCTCAGGGTATGGCTACACCTTC.

This clonotype was found a few times. The chain is built from TRBV4-1 and TRBJ2-1; perhaps TRBD2 as D (5 bases). The CDR3 loop spans 13 amino acids. V was clipped by 3 bases and J by 3 bases, with 6 bases between them. Per germline, CDR1 MGHRA and CDR2 YSYEKL. CDR3 protein: CASSQEDYNEQFF. CDR3 DNA sequence: TGCGCCAGCAGCCAGGAGGACTACAATGAGCAGTTCTTC.

This rearrangement joins TRBV27 to TRBJ2-7, with 9 bases lining up with TRBD1. The V gene's germline CDR1 is MNHEY and CDR2 SMNVEV (reference sequence). Trimming cost V 4 bases and J 3 bases; bases outside gene matches: 7. The CDR3 extends over 15 amino acids. CDR3 in DNA: TGTGCCAGCAGTTCCTGGGACAGGGTGGACTACGAGCAGTACTTC. Residues: CASSSWDRVDYEQYF.

This clonotype showed up just once. The V call is TRBV4-2, the J call TRBJ2-5, with D unclear. Trimming took 0 bases from V and 0 from J, leaving 8 bases between them. Germline CDR1 reads LGHNA; CDR2 reads YNFKEQ. CDR3 length: 15 residues. The CDR3 here is CASSQERRNQETQYF. Here the CDR3 DNA reads TGTGCCAGCAGCCAAGAGAGGCGCAACCAAGAGACCCAGTACTTC.

V gene TRBV27 combines with J gene TRBJ2-7; 8 nucleotides agree with TRBD2. The CDR3 has 16 amino acids. Germline loops: CDR1 MNHEY, CDR2 SMNVEV (reference sequence). Losses at the gene ends were 4 bases for V and 3 bases for J; bases not matched to a gene: 11. Written as DNA, the CDR3 is TGTGCCAGCAGTTCACGATTGAGCGGGAGACTCTACGAGCAGTACTTC. Translated, it gives CASSSRLSGRLYEQYF.

The chain carries TRBV27 and TRBJ2-4, with D possibly matching TRBD2 (6 bases). With the DNA end fitting TRBJ2-7 better, the J assignment may be wrong. The CDR3 sequence is 14 residues long. CDR1 and CDR2 (germline): MNHEY, SMNVEV (reference sequence). The CDR3 DNA sequence: TGTGCCAGCAGTCCCGCGGGGATCCTCTACGAGCAGTACTTC. It is translated as CASSPAGILYEQYF.

This chain uses TRBV7-6 with TRBJ1-4; D is perhaps TRBD1 (6 bases). There are 15 residues in the CDR3. Germline CDR1 SGHVS, CDR2 FNYEAQ. Trimming took 4 bases from V and 7 from J, leaving 16 bases between them. CDR3 nucleotides: TGTGCCAGCAGCTACTCAGGGGAGGTAACTGAAAAACTGTTTTTT. Translation gives CASSYSGEVTEKLFF.

The rearrangement links TRBV4-1 to TRBJ2-3; tentative D call: TRBD2 (6 bases). Germline CDR1 and CDR2: MGHRA and YSYEKL. CDR3 size: 15 residues. V lost 1 base and J 6 bases, leaving 14 bases between the germline ends. This CDR3 is CASSQVLGEVDTQYF. In nucleotides, the CDR3 is TGCGCCAGCAGCCAAGTGTTAGGGGAGGTGGATACGCAGTATTTT.

J is TRBJ2-5 and V is TRBV10-3; 10 positions agree with TRBD1. Trimming removed 3 bases from V and 5 bases from J; junction bases left unmatched: 12. This CDR3 is built from 17 residues. Germline values: CDR1 ENHRY, CDR2 SYGVKD. The CDR3 coding sequence is TGTGCCATCAGTGACCGGGACAGGGGCTCTAATGGGGAGACCCAGTACTTC. It yields the protein CAISDRDRGSNGETQYF.

The chain uses TRBV29-1 and TRBJ1-2; D is possibly TRBD1 (6 bases). This CDR3 is 11 amino acids long. Germline CDR1 and CDR2: SQVTM and ANQGSEA. Trimming removed 2 bases at V and 8 bases at J, with 9 bases between. DNA for the CDR3: TGCAGCGTTGAATCAGGGGAAGGCTACACCTTC. This translates into CSVESGEGYTF.

The chain employs TRBV7-2 and TRBJ2-1; D is uncertain. There are 15 residues in the CDR3. Between the trimmed V and J ends, which lost 4 bases and 6 bases, there was a span of 16 bases. CDR1 is SGHTA and CDR2 is FQGNSA in the germline V gene. The CDR3 is CTSSSITRVLNEQFF. In DNA, the CDR3 is TGTACCAGCAGCTCCATAACTCGGGTCCTCAATGAGCAGTTCTTC.

V usage is TRBV29-1 and J usage is TRBJ2-5, with 7 bases that match TRBD2. The CDR3 loop spans 12 amino acids. Germline V CDR1 and CDR2: SQVTM, ANQGSEA. Losses at the gene ends were 5 bases for V and 5 bases for J; bases not matched to a gene: 5. This CDR3 is CSVWEGGETQYF. The CDR3 DNA is TGCAGCGTTTGGGAGGGAGGGGAGACCCAGTACTTC.

For this clonotype: This is likely a read error, given that the CDR3 carries no conserved phenylalanine or tryptophan at its end. V gene TRBV29-1 combines with J gene TRBJ2-7; 8 positions match TRBD1. Germline V CDR1 and CDR2: SQVTM, ANQGSEA. V lost 5 bases, J lost 5 bases, and 11 bases stayed unmatched. This CDR3 contains 14 residues. The chain's CDR3 is CSVRQGLGFDEQYL. DNA of the CDR3: TGCAGCGTTCGACAGGGGCTGGGGTTTGACGAGCAGTACTTA.

V and J are TRBV2 and TRBJ1-1, with D tentatively TRBD1 (5 bases). V lost 7 bases and J 1 base, leaving 10 bases between the germline ends. This CDR3 is 13 amino acids long. Germline lookup yields CDR1 SNHLY and CDR2 FYNNEI. The DNA for the CDR3 is TGTGCCAGCAATATGGGGGGGAACACTGAAGCTTTCTTT. As protein: CASNMGGNTEAFF. Combining the CDR3 with reference TRBV2 and TRBJ1-1 gives the whole variable domain EPEVTQTPSHQVTQMGQEVILRCVPISNHLYFYWYRQILGQKVEFLVSFYNNEISEKSEIFDDQFSVERPDGSNFTLKIRSTKLEDSAMYFCASNMGGNTEAFFGQGTRLTVV.

The rearrangement links TRBV6-5 to TRBJ2-1; tentatively, D is TRBD2 (6 bases). The V and J ends lost 8 bases and 9 bases respectively, with 14 bases between them. CDR3 length equals 12 residues. CDR1 and CDR2 (germline): MNHEY, SVGAGI. CDR3 DNA sequence: TGTGCCAGCCATCGGGAGCGCGGTGAGCAGTTCTTC. It is translated as CASHRERGEQFF.

This clonotype turned up a few times. The genes are TRBV29-1 and TRBJ2-7, with TRBD1 identical over 7 bases. Germline V CDR1 and CDR2: SQVTM, ANQGSEA. The J segment lost 3 bases and the V segment lost 6 bases, leaving 8 bases of the junction unmatched. The CDR3 runs to 13 residues. CDR3 residues: CSVSGTVDYEQYF. The CDR3 region has the DNA TGCAGCGTCTCCGGGACAGTCGACTACGAGCAGTACTTC.

This clonotype was seen just once. The gene calls are TRBV5-1 and TRBJ2-1, with D possibly matching TRBD2 (5 bases). The germline V gene encodes CDR1 SGHRS and CDR2 YFSETQ. The CDR3 length is 19 residues. Trimming shortened V by 0 bases and J by 4 bases, and 23 bases separated the two germline ends. The CDR3 reads CASSLGLGGFTVLYNEQFF. DNA of the CDR3: TGCGCCAGCAGCTTGGGTTTAGGCGGGTTTACCGTCTTATACAATGAGCAGTTCTTC.

The V and J genes are TRBV29-1 and TRBJ1-1; D might be TRBD1 (5 bases). In germline, CDR1 is SQVTM, CDR2 ANQGSEA. Trimming left V 2 bases short and J 10 bases short, with 11 bases between. The length of the CDR3 is 11 residues. As DNA, the CDR3 is TGCAGCGTTGAACGGGGACTCGCAGCTTTCTTT. Protein: CSVERGLAAFF. Full variable domain (outside the CDR3, taken from reference TRBV29-1 and TRBJ1-1): SAVISQKPSRDICQRGTSLTIQCQVDSQVTMMFWYRQQPGQSLTLIATANQGSEATYESGFVIDKFPISRPNLTFSTLTVSNMSPEDSSIYLCSVERGLAAFFGQGTRLTVV.

In this sample, this clonotype turned up a few times. The V and J genes are TRBV4-1 and TRBJ2-7, with D possibly TRBD2 on 6 matching bases. V gave up 4 bases and J gave up 1 base, with 11 bases separating them. The CDR3 length is 14 residues. The germline gives CDR1 MGHRA, CDR2 YSYEKL. Written as DNA, the CDR3 is TGCGCCAGCAGCCCCGGCCGGGGGTCCTACGAGCAGTACTTC. Amino acids: CASSPGRGSYEQYF.

This chain connects TRBV7-2 to TRBJ2-1; 14 positions agree with TRBD2. The CDR3 sequence is 15 residues long. Germline V CDR1 and CDR2: SGHTA, FQGNSA. J gave up 9 bases and V 4 bases, and 5 bases lay outside the gene matches. CDR3 residues: CASSWTSGRHGEQFF. In DNA, the CDR3 is TGTGCCAGCAGCTGGACTAGCGGGAGGCACGGTGAGCAGTTCTTC.

This clonotype turned up a few times. DNA for the CDR3: TGTGCCAGCAGCTTAGAGCCGGGCTGGGGGTACGAGCAGTACTTC. Protein sequence: CASSLEPGWGYEQYF. This rearrangement joins TRBV7-2 to TRBJ2-4, with D possibly being TRBD1 or TRBD2 (5 bases each). The J call could be wrong; TRBJ2-7 is a better fit for the DNA end. The CDR3 has 15 amino acids. Germline values: CDR1 SGHTA, CDR2 FQGNSA.

This chain joins TRBV4-3 and TRBJ2-1; no reliable D call. Near its end, the DNA agrees better with TRBJ2-7, so the J call may be wrong. Germline V gene lookup returns CDR1 LGHNA and CDR2 YSLEER. This CDR3 region has 14 residues. The chain's CDR3 is CASSQEARLNEQYF. CDR3 bases: TGCGCCAGCAGCCAAGAAGCGCGACTGAATGAGCAGTACTTC.

The V and J genes are TRBV10-3 and TRBJ1-2; possibly TRBD1 for D (5 bases). Germline-derived CDR1 and CDR2 are ENHRY and SYGVKD. The length of the CDR3 is 14 residues. Trimming took off 5 bases at V and 3 bases at J, with 13 bases between the two ends. The CDR3 DNA sequence: TGTGCCATCAGTTCCCAGGACACCCACTATGGCTACACCTTC. It encodes CAISSQDTHYGYTF.

The V call is TRBV10-3, the J call TRBJ2-3, with unresolved D. V lost 2 bases, J lost 2 bases, and 5 bases lay in between. CDR1 ENHRY and CDR2 SYGVKD come from the germline V gene. The CDR3 length is 13 residues. The CDR3 protein is CAISEAYTDTQYF. CDR3 nucleotides: TGTGCCATCAGTGAGGCTTACACAGATACGCAGTATTTT.

The V and J genes are TRBV27 and TRBJ2-1, with D perhaps being TRBD1 or TRBD2 (6 bases each). With the DNA end fitting TRBJ2-7 better, the J assignment may be wrong. This CDR3 contains 16 residues. Germline CDR1 reads MNHEY; CDR2 reads SMNVEV (reference sequence). CDR3 sequence: CASLLKSGAPYNEQYF. The CDR3 DNA sequence: TGTGCCAGCCTCCTTAAATCGGGGGCACCCTACAATGAGCAGTACTTC.

The chain uses TRBV15 and TRBJ2-4; 7 bases align to TRBD1. Germline trimming cut 4 bases from V and 5 bases from J; bases unmatched to any gene: 5. CDR1 LNHNV and CDR2 YYDKDF come from the germline V gene (reference sequence). The CDR3 runs to 14 residues. The CDR3 protein is CATSTRTGENIQYF. CDR3 bases: TGTGCCACCAGCACCAGGACAGGTGAAAACATTCAGTACTTC.

The genes are TRBV11-3 and TRBJ2-5; D perhaps matches TRBD2 (6 bases). Germline CDR1 reads SGHNT; CDR2 reads YENEEA. The V and J ends lost 1 base and 4 bases respectively, with 13 bases between them. This CDR3 contains 15 residues. The CDR3 sequence is CASSLAGAVGETQYF. CDR3 bases: TGTGCCAGCAGCTTAGCGGGAGCGGTCGGAGAGACCCAGTACTTC.

This chain connects TRBV5-6 to TRBJ1-4; D is possibly TRBD1 (6 bases). This CDR3 has 15 amino acids. Per the germline V gene, CDR1 is SGHDT and CDR2 is YYEEEE. Trimming took 1 base from V and 1 from J, leaving 8 bases between them. CDR3 coding DNA: TGTGCCAGCAGCTTGTTGGACAGAACTAATGAAAAACTGTTTTTT. Translating it yields CASSLLDRTNEKLFF.

The V and J genes are TRBV5-6 and TRBJ1-1, with a tentative D call TRBD1 (5 bases). The CDR3 totals 15 residues. CDR1 and CDR2 (germline): SGHDT, YYEEEE. The V and J ends lost 1 base and 2 bases respectively, with 12 bases between them. The CDR3: CASSLRGLINTEAFF. In DNA form, the CDR3 reads TGTGCCAGCAGCTTGCGGGGGTTAATTAACACTGAAGCTTTCTTT.

A word on this clonotype: A read error may produce the germline difference seen at one junction end. The chain joins TRBV12-3 or TRBV12-4 to TRBJ2-3, with a possible D match to TRBD1 (5 bases). This CDR3 region has 14 residues. The CDR3 bases are TGTGCCAGCAGTTTAGCGGCCAGGGCAGATACGCAGAATTTT. As protein: CASSLAARADTQNF.